The TCR beta chain under discussion was sequenced for a study of radiation and T cells in renal cell carcinoma. Regarding the study as a whole: In blood, top tumor clones expanded by 2 weeks, shrinking by 4.

The germline V gene has CDR1 SEHNR and CDR2 FQNEAQ (reference sequence). V was cut by 3 bases and J by 8 bases, with 10 bases left in between. The CDR3 runs 12 residues. Time point denoted: blood 4 weeks post-SBRT, at nephrectomy. Treatment described: 15 Gy SBRT to primary tumor, nephrectomy 4 weeks later. This clone was picked up a small number of times. No antigen is known for it. Libraries were prepared by immunoSEQ multiplex PCR; TCRdb keeps only in-frame clonotypes and omits some of them. In the table there are 75,000 to 95,000 clones, 85% of which are singletons. The V gene is TRBV7-9, the J gene TRBJ1-1, with TRBD1 as a possible D gene (5 bases). This TCR came from a man in his forties or fifties with renal cell carcinoma. The sample in question was blood, obtained from a patient whose treatment included radiotherapy and nephrectomy. The CDR3 DNA is TGTGCCAGCAGCTTTCCGGACAAGGAAGCTTTCTTT. Protein: CASSFPDKEAFF.